Presented here are 6 T cell receptor beta chains from one specimen sequenced in a study of T cells expressing NK-cell markers. TCRdb re-called the 5' RACE reads; one entry per CDR3 protein, DNA not given. The sample's table shows roughly 430,000 distinct CDR3 sequences. The sample taken for sequencing was blood T cells: a sorted CD56 or NKG2C T cell subset, CD4+ or CD8+ T cells, or bulk PBMC T cells (not recorded which). The receptors were sampled from a woman aged 18 to 69 in good health.

The rearrangement links TRBV11-2 to TRBJ2-3; checking the TCRdb D call of TRBD2 is not possible without DNA. There are 19 residues in the CDR3. Germline-derived CDR1 and CDR2 are SGHAT and FQNNGV. CDR3 in amino acids: CASSLYWGPSGRNTDTQYF.

The chain joins TRBV12-3 or TRBV12-4 to TRBJ2-5; TCRdb reports TRBD1, a call that lacks DNA to check it against. This CDR3 comprises 15 residues. CDR3 protein: CASRRGQGAQETQYF.

The genes are TRBV4-3 and TRBJ1-2; no DNA is available, so the TRBD1 call from TCRdb remains unchecked. Per the germline V gene, CDR1 is LGHNA and CDR2 is YSLEER. CDR3 size: 15 residues. CDR3 loop: CASSQTGPETYGYTF.

The chain couples TRBV7-7 to TRBJ2-2; the TRBD1 assignment by TCRdb is unverifiable without DNA. CDR1 SSHAT and CDR2 FNYEAQ come from the germline V gene (reference sequence). The CDR3 is 15 amino acids. CDR3 residues: CASSFLGTNTGELFF. The variable domain in full, with the rest retrieved from reference TRBV7-7 and TRBJ2-2, is GAGVSQSPRYKVTKRGQDVTLRCDPISSHATLYWYQQALGQGPEFLTYFNYEAQPDKSGLPSDRFSAERPEGSISTLTIQRTEQRDSAMYRCASSFLGTNTGELFFGEGSRLTVL.

The rearrangement joins TRBV12-3 or TRBV12-4 to TRBJ2-1; TCRdb proposes TRBD1, but this gene call is untestable without DNA. The CDR3 consists of 15 residues. CDR3 region: CASSPIPGTGVEQFF.

This chain connects TRBV7-2 to TRBJ1-2; TCRdb outputs TRBD1, but without DNA this stays unchecked. There are 17 residues in the CDR3. Germline CDR1 SGHTA, CDR2 FQGNSA. The CDR3 spells CASSLYPPGTGGDGYTF.